The rows below give T cell receptor beta chains drawn from one sample of a study of blood T cells in healthy people across ages. A single record per CDR3 protein comes from TCRdb applying MiXCR to the 5' RACE reads. The sample shows around 580,000 distinct CDR3 sequences, around half of them seen only once. The sequenced sample was blood. These receptor sequences come from a man aged 80 or over in good health. Both conserved end residues are part of each CDR3. The order of the fields is D gene, clone size, V gene, J gene, CDR3 protein, CDR3 DNA. D genes are given only for firm matches. Clone size is stated in some rows and not others, as once, few, many or a class when expanded.

-	few	TRBV7-2	TRBJ2-3	CASSPPLRTGRTDTQYF	TGTGCCAGCAGCCCGCCCCTACGGACTGGTCGCACAGATACGCAGTATTTT
TRBD1	-	TRBV30	TRBJ1-4	CAWSVHGTGAEKLFF	TGTGCCTGGAGTGTACATGGGACAGGGGCTGAAAAACTGTTTTTT
-	-	TRBV5-1	TRBJ1-1	CASSTRTTVNTEAFF	TGCGCCAGCAGCACGCGAACGACGGTGAACACTGAAGCTTTCTTT
TRBD2	many	TRBV29-1	TRBJ2-7	CSVAGLAGVYEQYF	TGCAGCGTTGCAGGGCTAGCGGGAGTGTACGAGCAGTACTTC
TRBD2	once	TRBV5-1	TRBJ2-7	CASTPSGTNEQYF	TGCGCCAGCACCCCTAGCGGGACGAACGAGCAGTACTTC
-	many	TRBV6-6	TRBJ2-7	CASSYSAGLLYF	TGTGCCAGCAGTTACAGCGCAGGGTTGCTGTACTTC
-	-	TRBV3-1	TRBJ1-5	CASSQLSNQPQHF	TGTGCCAGCAGCCAACTTAGCAATCAGCCCCAGCATTTT
-	-	TRBV4-3	TRBJ2-7	CASSQGPARQYEQYF	TGCGCCAGCAGCCAAGGTCCTGCAAGGCAGTACGAGCAGTACTTC
TRBD1	-	TRBV10-3	TRBJ1-5	CATTETEDRGYQPQHF	TGTGCCACCACCGAAACGGAAGACAGGGGATATCAGCCCCAGCATTTT
-	-	TRBV20-1	TRBJ2-5	CSASLVETQYF	TGCAGTGCTTCGCTAGTGGAGACCCAGTACTTC
TRBD2	-	TRBV11-1	TRBJ2-1	CASSRGGSDYNEQFF	TGTGCCAGCAGCCGAGGCGGGAGCGACTACAATGAGCAGTTCTTC
-	many	TRBV7-2	TRBJ2-3	CASSLRGFADTQYF	TGTGCCAGCAGCTTAAGGGGATTCGCAGATACGCAGTATTTT
-	-	TRBV29-1	TRBJ2-1	CSVRPMDEQFF	TGCAGCGTTCGCCCTATGGATGAGCAGTTCTTC
TRBD1	-	TRBV11-1	TRBJ1-1	CTSSRGQGRTEAFF	TGTACCAGCAGCCGTGGACAGGGAAGAACTGAAGCTTTCTTT
TRBD1	-	TRBV28	TRBJ2-7	CASLDRGAYEQYF	TGTGCCAGCCTTGACAGGGGGGCTTACGAGCAGTACTTC
-	-	TRBV20-1	TRBJ2-2	CSARDRRSGNTGELFF	TGCAGTGCTAGAGATCGTCGGTCGGGAAACACCGGGGAGCTGTTTTTT
-	few	TRBV7-2	TRBJ1-5	CASSLWDSNQPQHF	TGTGCCAGCAGCTTATGGGATAGCAATCAGCCCCAGCATTTT
-	few	TRBV6-2/TRBV6-3	TRBJ2-7	CASSQGSPYEQYF	TGTGCCAGCAGTCAGGGGTCCCCCTACGAGCAGTACTTC
TRBD1	few	TRBV29-1	TRBJ1-2	CSDITGENYGYTF	TGCAGCGATATTACAGGGGAGAACTATGGCTACACCTTC
-	-	TRBV7-3	TRBJ2-1	CASSPVGRDEQFF	TGTGCCAGCAGCCCCGTGGGCCGGGATGAGCAGTTCTTC
-	-	TRBV27	TRBJ1-2	CASSLMSAGNYGYTF	TGTGCCAGCAGTTTAATGTCCGCAGGAAACTATGGCTACACCTTC
TRBD1	-	TRBV6-5	TRBJ2-7	CASSKRDRPAEQYF	TGTGCCAGCAGTAAAAGGGACAGACCCGCCGAGCAGTACTTC
-	many	TRBV6-5	TRBJ2-5	CASSRSRVQETQYF	TGTGCCAGCAGCCGATCTAGGGTCCAAGAGACCCAGTACTTC
-	-	TRBV7-2	TRBJ2-1	CASSPDPGSYNEQFF	TGTGCCAGCAGCCCTGACCCAGGCTCCTACAATGAGCAGTTCTTC
TRBD1	-	TRBV4-3	TRBJ2-1	CASSQAGTGYHEQFF	TGCGCCAGCAGCCAAGCCGGGACAGGATACCATGAGCAGTTCTTC
-	-	TRBV7-2	TRBJ2-1	CASSLGLFPLQFF	TGTGCCAGCAGCTTAGGACTTTTCCCTTTGCAGTTCTTC
TRBD1	-	TRBV12-5	TRBJ1-5	CASGLVQGGNQPQHF	TGTGCTAGTGGTTTGGTACAGGGGGGGAATCAGCCCCAGCATTTT
TRBD1	-	TRBV3-1	TRBJ1-2	CASSFDRDKGGYTF	TGTGCCAGCAGTTTTGACAGGGATAAGGGTGGCTACACCTTC
-	few	TRBV24-1	TRBJ2-3	CATARGFSEDTQYF	TGTGCCACCGCAAGGGGGTTTTCGGAAGATACGCAGTATTTT
-	-	TRBV6-2/TRBV6-3	TRBJ2-7	CASTVGSYEQYF	TGTGCCAGCACAGTCGGGAGCTACGAGCAGTACTTC
TRBD2	-	TRBV12-3/TRBV12-4	TRBJ2-5	CASRIAGKRGTQYF	TGTGCCAGCAGAATAGCGGGGAAGAGAGGGACCCAGTACTTC
-	-	TRBV18	TRBJ1-5	CASSPAQGNQPQHF	TGTGCCAGCTCACCCGCACAGGGTAATCAGCCCCAGCATTTT